This T cell receptor (beta chain) was recorded in a study of shared clonotypes between healthy human individuals. This CDR3 has 15 residues. The germline V gene has CDR1 SGHRS and CDR2 YFSETQ. The V end lost 5 bases, the J end lost 1 base, and 10 bases lay between the germline ends. Replicate PCRs run on sorted subsets employed approximately 0.2 ug DNA, roughly 30,000 T cell genomes. The protocol was immunoSEQ multiplex PCR, while the TCRdb copy is restricted to in-frame clones and leaves out a portion. The sample has about 1 million clones, roughly 75% seen once. CD45RA-negative memory and CD45RA+ naive subsets were split from the CD4+ cells. General study points: Incompleteness in sorted-subset sequencing, despite large depth, was shown by rarefaction.

As to this clone: Its antigen is not known.

The rearrangement links TRBV5-1 to TRBJ2-6; D remains unclear. The sample comprised memory CD4+ T cells sorted from blood. Regarding subset: CD45RA-negative fraction. This sequence originates from a man aged 18 to 29 in good health. CDR3: CASRPTPSGANVLTF. CDR3 DNA: TGCGCCAGCAGACCGACACCTTCTGGGGCCAACGTCCTGACTTTC.